A single sample gave rise to the 27 T cell receptor beta chains below, sequenced in a study of a mutant IDH1 vaccine in newly diagnosed glioma. The sample's time point: week 35, safety follow-up. It was 300 ug of mutant IDH1 20-mer peptide that made up each vaccine dose, given with topical imiquimod. Method: immunoSEQ multiplex PCR; TCRdb's copy keeps in-frame clones and lacks some. The sample contains tens of thousands of clones, around 82% of which appear only once. Antigens of these TCRs are unknown. The starting material was PBMCs, obtained from a glioma patient whose treatment included an IDH1 peptide vaccine. These receptors were obtained from a young man with glioma.

The chain couples TRBV4-3 to TRBJ2-1; TRBD2 is a possible D gene (6 bases). Trimming cost V 0 bases and J 6 bases, with 12 bases left between them. The CDR3 runs to 15 residues. Germline V gene data show CDR1 as LGHNA and CDR2 as YSLEER. This CDR3 is CASSQDAGYINEQFF. The CDR3 coding sequence is TGCGCCAGCAGCCAAGATGCGGGATACATCAATGAGCAGTTCTTC.

The CDR3 sequence is CSAGTSGRPTDTQYF. For the CDR3, the DNA is TGCAGCGCCGGGACTAGCGGGAGGCCCACAGATACGCAGTATTTT. The rearrangement links TRBV29-1 to TRBJ2-3, with TRBD2 matching over 15 bases. This CDR3 contains 15 residues. The V gene end was trimmed by 7 bases and the J gene end by 2 bases; junction bases not matched to a gene: 4. CDR1 SQVTM and CDR2 ANQGSEA come from the germline V gene.

The rearrangement joins TRBV18 to TRBJ1-1; no firm D call. The length of the CDR3 is 14 residues. Germline V gene data show CDR1 as KGHSH and CDR2 as LQKENI. V lost 2 bases to trimming and J lost 4 bases, with 11 bases between them. The CDR3 region is CASSPSKRPTEAFF. Written as DNA, the CDR3 is TGTGCCAGCTCACCATCGAAGCGTCCCACTGAAGCTTTCTTT.

The rearrangement joins TRBV6-5 to TRBJ1-1; 11 bases agree with TRBD1. Germline CDR1 reads MNHEY; CDR2 reads SVGAGI. CDR3 length: 14 residues. J lost 4 bases, V lost 8 bases, and 6 bases had no gene match. CDR3 amino acids: CASGTGGRTTEAFF. CDR3 nucleotides: TGTGCCAGCGGGACAGGGGGAAGGACCACTGAAGCTTTCTTT.

The chain joins TRBV7-9 to TRBJ1-2; possible D gene TRBD1, 5 bases. The CDR3 covers 14 residues. CDR1 SEHNR and CDR2 FQNEAQ come from the germline V gene (reference sequence). Between the trimmed V and J ends, which lost 4 bases and 3 bases, there was a span of 12 bases. CDR3 loop: CASSSSRQHYGYTF. Here the CDR3 DNA reads TGTGCCAGCAGCTCCTCCCGACAGCACTATGGCTACACCTTC.

This clone appeared a single time. The chain combines TRBV7-2 with TRBJ1-2; D gene unclear. V dropped 5 bases and J dropped 4 bases, with 17 bases sitting between them. The length of the CDR3 is 15 residues. Germline V gene data show CDR1 as SGHTA and CDR2 as FQGNSA. The CDR3 region has the DNA TGTGCCAGCAGCCCGCGGGGATTCGACGCCTATGGCTACACCTTC. The encoded protein is CASSPRGFDAYGYTF.

This clone was detected only a few times. The chain recombines TRBV27 with TRBJ2-2; 12 bases align to TRBD2. V dropped 4 bases and J dropped 8; count of bases not matched to a gene: 2. Germline V gene sequence: CDR1 MNHEY, CDR2 SMNVEV (reference sequence). The CDR3 has 14 amino acids. The CDR3 nucleotides are TGTGCCAGCAGTTCCGGACTAGCGGGAGGGGAGCTGTTTTTT. As protein: CASSSGLAGGELFF.

This chain links TRBV19 with TRBJ2-2; D gene unclear. V shed 1 base and J shed 0 bases, with 9 bases lying between them. The germline CDR1 and CDR2 sequences are LNHDA and SQIVND (reference sequence). CDR3 length: 16 residues. CDR3 residues: CASSIVRLSNTGELFF. DNA for the CDR3: TGTGCCAGTAGTATAGTTAGACTCTCGAACACCGGGGAGCTGTTTTTT. Combining the CDR3 with reference TRBV19 and TRBJ2-2 gives the whole variable domain DGGITQSPKYLFRKEGQNVTLSCEQNLNHDAMYWYRQDPGQGLRLIYYSQIVNDFQKGDIAEGYSVSREKKESFPLTVTSAQKNPTAFYLCASSIVRLSNTGELFFGEGSRLTVL.

This rearrangement joins TRBV7-9 to TRBJ2-3; D possibly corresponds to TRBD2 (6 bases). Between the trimmed V and J ends, which lost 0 bases and 3 bases, there was a span of 13 bases. Germline CDR1 reads SEHNR; CDR2 reads FQNEAQ (reference sequence). This CDR3 comprises 16 residues. CDR3 bases: TGTGCCAGCAGCTTAGCCCCCCCGGGGGTGACAGATACGCAGTATTTT. This translates into CASSLAPPGVTDTQYF.

The chain is built from TRBV28 and TRBJ2-1; the match to TRBD1 covers 10 bases. The J segment lost 8 bases and the V segment lost 5 bases, leaving 9 bases of the junction unmatched. CDR3 length: 15 residues. Germline CDR1 is MDHEN and CDR2 is SYDVKM. Here the CDR3 DNA reads TGTGCCAGCAGTCATCGACAGGGGGCTCTAGATGAGCAGTTCTTC. It yields the protein CASSHRQGALDEQFF.

The chain has TRBV7-9 and TRBJ2-1; no reliable D call. CDR1 and CDR2 (germline): SEHNR, FQNEAQ (reference sequence). Trimming cost V 3 bases and J 8 bases, with 8 bases left between them. The CDR3 covers 12 residues. The CDR3 here is CASSFESHEQFF. CDR3 bases: TGTGCCAGCAGCTTCGAATCCCATGAGCAGTTCTTC. The full variable domain, its missing parts supplied by reference TRBV7-9 and TRBJ2-1, is DTGVSQNPRHKITKRGQNVTFRCDPISEHNRLYWYRQTLGQGPEFLTYFQNEAQLEKSRLLSDRFSAERPKGSFSTLEIQRTEQGDSAMYLCASSFESHEQFFGPGTRLTVL.

V usage is TRBV28 and J usage is TRBJ2-7; 8 positions match TRBD2. The V and J ends lost 6 bases and 3 bases, in that order; junction bases with no gene match: 16. The CDR3 consists of 17 residues. Germline V gives CDR1 MDHEN, CDR2 SYDVKM. The CDR3 here is CASSFLGHGTSHYEQYF. For the CDR3, the DNA is TGTGCCAGCAGCTTTCTTGGGCACGGGACTAGTCACTACGAGCAGTACTTC.

The chain is built from TRBV19 and TRBJ1-2; D is possibly TRBD1 (5 bases). This CDR3 has 14 amino acids. Trimming stripped 5 bases from V and 2 bases from J, with 12 bases between. Germline CDR1 reads LNHDA; CDR2 reads SQIVND (reference sequence). The CDR3 DNA is TGTGCCAGTAGTCTGAAGGGGCCGAACTATGGCTACACCTTC. Amino acid sequence: CASSLKGPNYGYTF. The whole variable domain, filled in from reference TRBV19 and TRBJ1-2, reads DGGITQSPKYLFRKEGQNVTLSCEQNLNHDAMYWYRQDPGQGLRLIYYSQIVNDFQKGDIAEGYSVSREKKESFPLTVTSAQKNPTAFYLCASSLKGPNYGYTFGSGTRLTVV.

The sample holds one count of this clone. V gene TRBV7-8 combines with J gene TRBJ2-3; D is perhaps TRBD1 or TRBD2 (5 bases each). Germline-derived CDR1 and CDR2 are SGHVS and FQNEAQ. The CDR3 runs 17 residues. Deletions cut 5 bases from V and 0 bases from J, with 18 bases between. The CDR3 protein is CASSHPGASLSTDTQYF. CDR3 nucleotide sequence: TGTGCCAGCAGCCACCCCGGGGCTTCTCTAAGCACAGATACGCAGTATTTT.

This sequence joins TRBV29-1 and TRBJ2-4; TRBD1 aligns across 11 bases. Germline V gene sequence: CDR1 SQVTM, CDR2 ANQGSEA. The length of the CDR3 is 15 residues. V was pared by 4 bases and J by 2 bases, with 4 bases of the junction left unmatched. DNA of the CDR3: TGCAGCGTTGTGGGACAGGGGGTATCCAAAAACATTCAGTACTTC. It yields the protein CSVVGQGVSKNIQYF. Full variable domain (rest looked up from reference TRBV29-1 and TRBJ2-4): SAVISQKPSRDICQRGTSLTIQCQVDSQVTMMFWYRQQPGQSLTLIATANQGSEATYESGFVIDKFPISRPNLTFSTLTVSNMSPEDSSIYLCSVVGQGVSKNIQYFGAGTRLSVL.

The chain links TRBV12-2 to TRBJ1-5; the DNA was not used to check the table's D call, TRBD1. TRBV12-2 counts as a pseudogene. This CDR3 comprises 17 residues. The CDR3 loop is CASRFSPDRVLWQPQHF. For the CDR3, the DNA is TGTGCAAGTCGCTTCTCGCCGGACAGGGTCTTATGGCAGCCCCAGCATTTT.

V usage is TRBV5-4 and J usage is TRBJ2-4; D may be TRBD1 or TRBD2 (5 bases each). The V end lost 3 bases, the J end lost 0 bases, and 10 bases lay between the germline ends. Per the germline V gene, CDR1 is SGHNT and CDR2 is YYREEE (reference sequence). The CDR3 contains 15 residues. The CDR3 region is CASSWGPGAKNIQYF. DNA of the CDR3: TGTGCCAGCAGCTGGGGACCAGGAGCCAAAAACATTCAGTACTTC.

This clone was counted a few times. The rearrangement uses TRBV7-2 and TRBJ2-7, with a possible D match to TRBD1 (8 bases). Per the germline V gene, CDR1 is SGHTA and CDR2 is FQGNSA. This CDR3 spans 15 amino acids. Trimming took 5 bases from V and 7 from J, leaving 21 bases between them. The CDR3 DNA is TGTGCCAGCAGCAACAGCGGGGCCAGGGGGCGAGAGCAGTACTTC. It translates to CASSNSGARGREQYF.

The rearrangement uses TRBV19 and TRBJ2-2, with unresolved D. This CDR3 is built from 14 residues. Germline values: CDR1 LNHDA, CDR2 SQIVND (reference sequence). The ends were cut back, 5 bases at V and 8 bases at J, with 15 bases in the middle. The CDR3, as DNA: TGTGCCAGTAGTCAGTTTAGTTCGTTGGGGGAGCTGTTTTTT. This translates into CASSQFSSLGELFF. Full variable domain (rest looked up from reference TRBV19 and TRBJ2-2): DGGITQSPKYLFRKEGQNVTLSCEQNLNHDAMYWYRQDPGQGLRLIYYSQIVNDFQKGDIAEGYSVSREKKESFPLTVTSAQKNPTAFYLCASSQFSSLGELFFGEGSRLTVL.

The chain has TRBV7-9 and TRBJ2-7; 9 bases match TRBD1. The germline CDR1 and CDR2 sequences are SEHNR and FQNEAQ (reference sequence). CDR3 length: 15 residues. V was clipped by 5 bases and J by 6 bases; unmatched bases: 11. The CDR3 sequence: CASSPRQGGSSEQYF. For the CDR3, the DNA is TGTGCCAGCAGCCCCCGACAGGGGGGTTCGAGCGAGCAGTACTTC.

The rearrangement joins TRBV6-5 to TRBJ1-1; D possibly corresponds to TRBD1 (5 bases). This CDR3 contains 13 residues. In germline, CDR1 is MNHEY, CDR2 SVGAGI. V was cut by 5 bases and J by 2 bases, with 9 bases left in between. CDR3 residues: CASSRDGNTEAFF. The CDR3 DNA follows: TGTGCCAGCAGTCGGGACGGTAACACTGAAGCTTTCTTT.

This clone has just one count. The rearrangement uses TRBV6-6 and TRBJ2-1; D ambiguous. The CDR3 length is 16 residues. Deletions cut 6 bases from V and 7 bases from J, with 22 bases between. In germline, CDR1 is MNHNY, CDR2 SVGAGI (reference sequence). CDR3 sequence reads: CASRSSLGSSWNEQFF. The CDR3 DNA is TGTGCCAGCAGGAGTAGTCTGGGCTCTTCGTGGAATGAGCAGTTCTTC.

The chain couples TRBV18 to TRBJ2-2; D is unclear. The CDR3 sequence is 16 residues long. Trimming stripped 6 bases from V and 1 base from J, with 15 bases between. In germline, CDR1 is KGHSH, CDR2 LQKENI. The CDR3 protein is CASSSSPGLNTGELFF. The CDR3 DNA follows: TGTGCCAGCTCGTCCTCCCCAGGTTTGAACACCGGGGAGCTGTTTTTT.

The chain uses TRBV2 and TRBJ2-7; 7 bases map to TRBD1. Germline trimming cut 3 bases from V and 0 bases from J; bases unmatched to any gene: 8. The CDR3 runs to 16 residues. Germline CDR1 reads SNHLY; CDR2 reads FYNNEI. The CDR3 region has the DNA TGTGCCAGCAGTGAGGTACTGACAGGGACCTCCTACGAGCAGTACTTC. It yields the protein CASSEVLTGTSYEQYF.

The rearrangement uses TRBV5-6 and TRBJ1-3; D is perhaps TRBD1 (5 bases). Trimming pared 2 bases from V and 0 bases from J, leaving 6 bases between. CDR3 length: 14 residues. Germline CDR1 SGHDT, CDR2 YYEEEE. CDR3 protein: CASSFDSSGNTIYF. Here the CDR3 DNA reads TGTGCCAGCAGCTTTGACAGCTCTGGAAACACCATATATTTT.

The V call is TRBV9, the J call TRBJ2-1; possible D gene TRBD1, 5 bases. Trimming pared 2 bases from V and 2 bases from J, leaving 5 bases between. Per the germline V gene, CDR1 is SGDLS and CDR2 is YYNGEE. This CDR3 spans 13 amino acids. CDR3 amino acids: CASSVDTYNEQFF. In nucleotides, the CDR3 is TGTGCCAGCAGCGTGGACACCTACAATGAGCAGTTCTTC. The whole variable domain, filled in from reference TRBV9 and TRBJ2-1, reads DSGVTQTPKHLITATGQRVTLRCSPRSGDLSVYWYQQSLDQGLQFLIQYYNGEERAKGNILERFSAQQFPDLHSELNLSSLELGDSALYFCASSVDTYNEQFFGPGTRLTVL.

By share, this clone ranks as medium-sized. The CDR3: CASSLSAVWGETQYF. In DNA, the CDR3 is TGTGCCAGCAGTTTATCGGCCGTTTGGGGAGAGACCCAGTACTTC. This chain links TRBV28 with TRBJ2-5; D call uncertain. There are 15 residues in the CDR3. V was clipped by 1 base and J by 4 bases, with 13 bases between them. Germline-derived CDR1 and CDR2 are MDHEN and SYDVKM.